The entry below describes one T cell receptor (beta chain). Its specificity is unknown. A much larger clone differs from this one at a single base, so this may be a read error. V was pared by 3 bases and J by 3 bases, with 9 bases of the junction left unmatched. Germline V gene lookup returns CDR1 SGHDT and CDR2 YYEEEE. There are 16 residues in the CDR3. TCRbeta library preparation incorporated unique molecular identifiers. A single record per CDR3 protein comes from TCRdb applying MiXCR to the PCR reads. The sample has about 200,000 distinct CDR3 sequences, 6.3% seen once; the top ten hold roughly 4.5%. This sample was taken from a study of T-cell reconstitution after alpha-beta-depleted transplantation in children. Study-wide results and caveats: Several hundred expanded graft clones reportedly supplied alpha-beta T cells about two months after transplant.

The chain employs TRBV5-6 and TRBJ1-1; 9 nucleotides align to TRBD1. The sequence came from a girl under three years old with combined immunodeficiency, due to receive a stem cell transplant. The sequenced sample was PBMCs, obtained before TCRalphabeta/CD19-depleted stem cell transplant. CDR3 coding DNA: TGTGCCAGCAGCTCGGCCTCGGGACAGGGCGACACTGAAGCTTTCTTT. Its protein product is CASSSASGQGDTEAFF.